The 7 T cell receptor beta chains given below trace back to one sample, sequenced in a study of T cell clonality in common variable immunodeficiency. The study's findings and limits: In common variable immunodeficiency, TCR beta chains reportedly carried fewer deletions and N-nucleotide insertions.

These receptors are not linked to any known antigen. Some clones are missing from TCRdb's copy, which holds only in-frame ones; the method was immunoSEQ multiplex PCR. The data show more than 20,000 clones, with none appearing a single time. Material for sequencing was peripheral blood mononuclear cells. These receptor sequences come from a human donor with common variable immunodeficiency.

In this sample, this clone turned up many times. The read terminates 3 residues before the CDR3 end, so the remaining end is supplied by the germline J gene. This chain links TRBV5-5 with TRBJ1-1; 8 bases agree with TRBD1. This CDR3 comprises 14 residues. In germline, CDR1 is SGHKS, CDR2 YYEKEE (reference sequence). V gave up 3 bases and J gave up 5 bases; unmatched junction bases: 6. Incomplete CDR3 DNA: TGTGCCAGCAGCTCGGACAGGGTGGGGACTGAA. It encodes CASSSDRVGTE. The entire CDR3 protein reads CASSSDRVGTEAFF.

This clone was counted many times. CDR3 region: CASRHQGAAYGYTF. Partial CDR3 DNA: TGTGCCAGCAGACATCAGGGGGCCGCCTATGGC. This chain joins TRBV2 and TRBJ1-2, with TRBD1 matching over 8 bases. The CDR3 goes on 3 residues after the read ends, and that part is filled in from the germline J gene. The germline gives CDR1 SNHLY, CDR2 FYNNEI. The length of the CDR3 is 14 residues. The V segment lost 6 bases and the J segment 4 bases; nucleotides outside the gene matches: 7.

In its sample, this clone was seen a few times. This could be a read error, since a much larger clone is one nucleotide away. The CDR3 end lies 3 residues beyond the end of the read and is filled in from the germline J gene. The V gene is TRBV7-8, the J gene TRBJ2-3; 7 bases align to TRBD2. CDR3 length equals 17 residues. The germline CDR1 and CDR2 sequences are SGHVS and FQNEAQ. Here the CDR3 reads CASSLVAGETTQTAQYF. The part of the CDR3 DNA that was read is TGTGCCAGCAGCTTAGTTGCGGGGGAAACGACCCAGACGGCG.

This clone was detected many times. The sequence runs out 3 residues before the end of the CDR3; the remainder is reconstructed from the germline J gene. The V and J genes are TRBV7-6 and TRBJ1-5; no clear D. The CDR3 is 14 residues long. The germline V gene encodes CDR1 SGHVS and CDR2 FNYEAQ. V dropped 2 bases and J dropped 6 bases, with 11 bases sitting between them. The CDR3 loop reads CASSLKQSGQPQHF. Incomplete CDR3 DNA: TGTGCCAGCAGCTTAAAACAGTCTGGTCAGCCC.

This clone was counted a few times. Coverage ceases 3 residues before the CDR3 finishes, and the germline J gene fills in the end. This chain uses TRBV5-1 with TRBJ2-1, with D perhaps TRBD1 (5 bases). The V gene lost 5 bases and the J gene lost 6 bases, with 24 bases spanning the gap. This CDR3 contains 17 residues. CDR1 is SGHRS, CDR2 YFSETQ, per germline. CDR3 sequence reads: CASRPPPKAGLRNEQFF. CDR3 bases read: TGCGCCAGCAGGCCCCCTCCAAAGGCAGGGTTACGCAATGAG.

This clone was recorded at least ten times. The CDR3 is cut off 3 residues early in the read; its end comes from the germline J gene. The chain joins TRBV7-3 to TRBJ1-6, with D tentatively TRBD1 (6 bases). Germline CDR1 reads SGHTA; CDR2 reads FQGTGA. The CDR3 covers 14 residues. V lost 5 bases, J lost 6 bases, and 11 bases lay in between. The CDR3 loop reads CASSRGGGNSPLHF. The CDR3 DNA, read in part, is TGTGCCAGCAGCAGAGGAGGGGGTAATTCACCC.

By frequency in the sample, this clone is medium-sized. The read is 3 residues too short to cover the CDR3 end, so that end is filled in from the germline J gene. This rearrangement joins TRBV18 to TRBJ1-1; D gene uncertain. Germline V gives CDR1 KGHSH, CDR2 LQKENI. Trimming left V 3 bases short and J 3 bases short, with 8 bases between. The CDR3 contains 13 residues. The DNA read from the CDR3 is TGTGCCAGCTCACCTCGAAGGGACACTGAA. Residues: CASSPRRDTE. Given in full, the CDR3 is CASSPRRDTEAFF.